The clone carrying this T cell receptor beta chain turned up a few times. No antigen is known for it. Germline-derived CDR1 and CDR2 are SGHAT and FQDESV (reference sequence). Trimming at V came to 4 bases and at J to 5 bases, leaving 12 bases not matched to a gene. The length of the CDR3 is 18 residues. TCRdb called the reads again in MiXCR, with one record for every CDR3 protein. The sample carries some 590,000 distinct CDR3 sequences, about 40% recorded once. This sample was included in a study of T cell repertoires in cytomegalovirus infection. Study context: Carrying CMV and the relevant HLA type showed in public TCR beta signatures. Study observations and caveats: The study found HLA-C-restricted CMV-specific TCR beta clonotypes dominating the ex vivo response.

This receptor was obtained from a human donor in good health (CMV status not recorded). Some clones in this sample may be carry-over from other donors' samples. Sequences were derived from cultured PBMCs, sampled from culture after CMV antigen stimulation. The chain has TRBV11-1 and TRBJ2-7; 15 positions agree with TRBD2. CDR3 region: CASSWTSGGADVFHEQYF. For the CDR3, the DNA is TGTGCCAGCAGCTGGACTAGCGGGGGGGCCGATGTTTTCCACGAGCAGTACTTC.